The TCR beta chain under discussion was sequenced for a study of shared clonotypes between healthy human individuals (dated by TCRdb to 2018 to 2020). About the full investigation: The cohort included three men and a couple of women between 18 and 49 years of age. For each donor, CD4 naive and CD4 memory were each given three plates, CD8 naive was given two plates, and CD8 memory was given one plate. The study deeply sequenced blood TCR repertoires of five healthy adults to estimate repertoire size and the extent of clonotype sharing between individuals. To increase sequencing depth and limit assay-specific biases, different laboratories used diverse techniques to prepare libraries and sequence TCR repertoires. Each donor's leukapheresis produced roughly between roughly 0.94 and 9.5 billion PBMCs. The research as a whole found: The genetic and exposure-history diversity represented was limited by the small number of donors. Even with the large sequencing depth, rarefaction of the sorted-subset datasets indicated that sequencing was incomplete. Larger estimated clonotype richness was generally found for naive subsets than for memory subsets. Only blood was sampled, and tissue TCR repertoires likely differ from those in blood. When a few donors were compared, the shared fraction of clonotypes was about 5% for naive CD4, about 4% for naive CD8, 2.3% for memory CD4, and roughly 0.43% for memory CD8. Based on pairwise subsampling, the degree of clonotype sharing among donors was expected to be affected by sequencing depth. Higher generation probabilities were observed for clonotypes shared by all four sorted-subset donors than for non-shared clonotypes.

Taken from the germline V gene (reference sequence), the CDR1 and CDR2 loops are SEHNR and FQNEAQ. The CDR3 has 14 amino acids, counting the end cysteine and phenylalanine. Kept here is only the CDR3 DNA, which spans 42 bases and is read in frame from base 1. V gives up 3 bases and J gives up 3 bases, and the segment between their germline ends measures 8 bases. This clone was seen a few times. Its antigen target is currently unknown. Nothing much larger sits one base from this clone, and base qualities are not available. Other DNA sequences in this specimen translate into the identical CDR3. TCR CDR3 regions were amplified from genomic DNA by multiplex PCR using the deep immunoSEQ assay. Genomic DNA extracted from each cell subset was distributed evenly over all wells of several immunoSEQ 96-well plates, and each plate served as one replicate. For sorted subsets, approximately 190 ng of genomic DNA, equivalent to around 29,000 T cell genomes, went into each replicate PCR. Purified libraries were quantified with a Qubit 3.0 fluorometer, sized on a Bioanalyzer 2100, and re-quantified with the KAPA Library Quantification kit. Every immunoSEQ 96-well plate was sequenced on a dedicated single-read 150-cycle Illumina NextSeq 550 flow cell. The original pipeline was this. The immunoSEQ output contained only junctional sequences without quality scores, so filtering could not match that applied to full-length reads. To assign V/J genes and CDR3, sequences were annotated using PyIR, a Python wrapper for IgBLAST v1.9, with IMGT germline references. Reads with weak V/J assignments (E-value above 1e-6), missing CDR3, stop codons, out-of-frame junctions, or ambiguous translated residues were removed. V3J clonotypes were defined by identical inferred V gene, J gene, and CDR3 amino acid sequence. Percentage overlap between repertoires was calculated by dividing the number of shared unique clonotypes by the size of the smaller repertoire. Three approaches were used to assess repertoire richness: RTK rarefaction, the Chao1 estimator, and Recon v2.1 estimates of unobserved clonotypes. Generation probabilities for all TCRbeta clonotypes obtained by the gDNA method from a few donors were computed using OLGA. Imported from immuneACCESS, the table was reduced by TCRdb to in-frame sequences with V and J called. These copies leave out some clones; in studies compared against another copy, an unresolved V gene accounts for under half, and the cause of the remainder is not known. From that table come the V and J calls and clone size; the DNA was used to work out D and trimming. The sample table lists about 2.1 million clones, just over 90% of them with a count of one. Around 1.7% of the sample is held by the ten biggest clonotypes.

CD8 naive samples consisted of CD45RO-negative cells that were positively selected for CCR7, yielding a CD45RA+CCR7+ population without TemRA cells. Donors were healthy HIV-negative adults with no recently reported acute infections or vaccinations. Only Caucasian adults living in Nashville, Tennessee, USA were represented among the donors. Blood was collected by leukapheresis, and PBMCs were isolated by Ficoll-Histopaque density gradient centrifugation and then cryopreserved in liquid nitrogen vapor phase. Purity and quantity of every magnetically sorted T cell population were checked by analytical flow cytometry. Each sorted fraction had its genomic DNA isolated and then quantified by UV absorbance on a Nanodrop 2000c.

The source is a man between 18 and 29 years old in good health. Some clones in this sample may be carry-over from other donors' samples. The sample consisted of naive CD8+ T cells from PBMCs. The cell subset or site label here, explained by the study, means: CD45RA+CCR7+. The chain couples TRBV7-9 to TRBJ1-4; the D gene assignment is ambiguous. Read as DNA, the sequence is TGTGCCAGCAGCTTGGTCGGGGCTAATGAAAAACTGTTTTTT. The translation is CASSLVGANEKLFF.